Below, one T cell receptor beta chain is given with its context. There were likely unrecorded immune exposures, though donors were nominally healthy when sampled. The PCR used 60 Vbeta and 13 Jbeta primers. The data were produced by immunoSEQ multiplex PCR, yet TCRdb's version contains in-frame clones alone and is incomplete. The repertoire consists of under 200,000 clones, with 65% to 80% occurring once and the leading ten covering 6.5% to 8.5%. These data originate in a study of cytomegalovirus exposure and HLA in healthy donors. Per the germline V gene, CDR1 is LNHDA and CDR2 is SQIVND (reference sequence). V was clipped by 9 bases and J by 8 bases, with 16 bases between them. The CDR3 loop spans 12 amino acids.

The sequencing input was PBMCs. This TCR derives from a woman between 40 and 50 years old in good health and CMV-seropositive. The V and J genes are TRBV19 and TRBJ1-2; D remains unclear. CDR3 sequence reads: CASRGLFGGYTF. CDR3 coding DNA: TGTGCCAGCAGAGGTCTTTTCGGGGGCTACACCTTC.